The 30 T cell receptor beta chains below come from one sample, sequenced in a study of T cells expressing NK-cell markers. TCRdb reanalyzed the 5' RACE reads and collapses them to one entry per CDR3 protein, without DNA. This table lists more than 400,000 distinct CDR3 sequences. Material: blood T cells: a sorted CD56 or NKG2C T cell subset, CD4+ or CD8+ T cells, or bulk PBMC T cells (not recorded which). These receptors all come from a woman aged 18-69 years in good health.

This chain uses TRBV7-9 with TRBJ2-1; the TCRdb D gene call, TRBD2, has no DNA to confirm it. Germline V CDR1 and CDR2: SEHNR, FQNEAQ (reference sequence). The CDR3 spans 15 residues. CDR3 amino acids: CASSQSGSTYNEQFF. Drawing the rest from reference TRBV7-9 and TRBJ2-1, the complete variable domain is DTGVSQNPRHKITKRGQNVTFRCDPISEHNRLYWYRQTLGQGPEFLTYFQNEAQLEKSRLLSDRFSAERPKGSFSTLEIQRTEQGDSAMYLCASSQSGSTYNEQFFGPGTRLTVL.

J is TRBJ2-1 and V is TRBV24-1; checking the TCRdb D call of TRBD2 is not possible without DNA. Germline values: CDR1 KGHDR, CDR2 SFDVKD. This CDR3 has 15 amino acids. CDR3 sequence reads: CATSDPAGRGDEQFF.

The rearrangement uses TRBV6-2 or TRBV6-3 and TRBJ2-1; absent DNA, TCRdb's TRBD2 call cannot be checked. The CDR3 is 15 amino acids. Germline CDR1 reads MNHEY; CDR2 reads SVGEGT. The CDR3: CASRTLATEYNEQFF.

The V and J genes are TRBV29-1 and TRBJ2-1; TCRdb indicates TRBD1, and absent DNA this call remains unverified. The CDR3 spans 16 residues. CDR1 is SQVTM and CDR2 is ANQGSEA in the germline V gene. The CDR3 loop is CSVEFPTGGSYNEQFF.

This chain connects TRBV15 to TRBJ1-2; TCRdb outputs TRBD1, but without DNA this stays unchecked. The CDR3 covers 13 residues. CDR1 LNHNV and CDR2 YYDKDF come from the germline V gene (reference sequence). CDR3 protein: CATSTRTGTGYTF. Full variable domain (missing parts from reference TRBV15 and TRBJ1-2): DAMVIQNPRYQVTQFGKPVTLSCSQTLNHNVMYWYQQKSSQAPKLLFHYYDKDFNNEADTPDNFQSRRPNTSFCFLDIRSPGLGDTAMYLCATSTRTGTGYTFGSGTRLTVV.

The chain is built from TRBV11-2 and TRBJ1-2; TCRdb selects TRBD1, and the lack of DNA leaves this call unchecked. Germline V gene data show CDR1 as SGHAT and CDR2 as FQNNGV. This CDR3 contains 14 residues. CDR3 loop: CATQGQGGFHGYTF.

The chain's CDR3 is CASSDSGGLTQYF. The chain is built from TRBV6-4 and TRBJ2-3; no DNA is available, so the TRBD1 call from TCRdb remains unchecked. The CDR3 consists of 13 residues. Germline assignment: CDR1 MRHNA and CDR2 SNTAGT.

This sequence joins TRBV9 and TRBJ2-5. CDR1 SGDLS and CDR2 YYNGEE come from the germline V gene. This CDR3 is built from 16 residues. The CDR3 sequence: CASSPRPAVGRETQYF.

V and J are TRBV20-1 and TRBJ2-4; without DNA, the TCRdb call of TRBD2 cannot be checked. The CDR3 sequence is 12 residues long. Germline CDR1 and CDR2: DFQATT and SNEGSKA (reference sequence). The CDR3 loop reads CGMRTLWNIQYF.

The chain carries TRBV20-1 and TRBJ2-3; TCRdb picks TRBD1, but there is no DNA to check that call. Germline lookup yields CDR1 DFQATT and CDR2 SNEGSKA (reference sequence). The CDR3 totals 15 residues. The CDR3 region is CSAARRISSTDTQYF.

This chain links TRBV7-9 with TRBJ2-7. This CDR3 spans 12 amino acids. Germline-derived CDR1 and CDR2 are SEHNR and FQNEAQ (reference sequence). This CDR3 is CASSLNSYEQYF.

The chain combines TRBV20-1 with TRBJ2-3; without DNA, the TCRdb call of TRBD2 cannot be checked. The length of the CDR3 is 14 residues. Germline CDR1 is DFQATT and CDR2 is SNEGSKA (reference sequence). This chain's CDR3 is CSAPLEIVADTQYF.

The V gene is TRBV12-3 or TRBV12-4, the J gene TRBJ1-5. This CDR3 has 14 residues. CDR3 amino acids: CASSLSYSNQPQHF.

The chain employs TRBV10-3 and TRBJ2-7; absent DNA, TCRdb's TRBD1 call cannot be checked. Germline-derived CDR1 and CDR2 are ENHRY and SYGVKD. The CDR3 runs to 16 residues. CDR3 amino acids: CAIRGADRGPRLGQYF.

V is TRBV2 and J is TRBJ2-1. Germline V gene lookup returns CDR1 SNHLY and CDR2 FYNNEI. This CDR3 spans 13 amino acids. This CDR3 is CASSEAGINEQFF.

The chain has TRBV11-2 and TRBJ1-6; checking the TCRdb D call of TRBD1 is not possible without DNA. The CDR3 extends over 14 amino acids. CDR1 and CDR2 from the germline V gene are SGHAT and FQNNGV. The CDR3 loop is CASSLTGGDSPLHF.

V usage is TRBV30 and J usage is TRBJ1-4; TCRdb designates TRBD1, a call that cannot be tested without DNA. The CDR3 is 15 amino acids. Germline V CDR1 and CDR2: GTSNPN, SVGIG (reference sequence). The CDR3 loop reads CAWRGWREDSEKLFF.

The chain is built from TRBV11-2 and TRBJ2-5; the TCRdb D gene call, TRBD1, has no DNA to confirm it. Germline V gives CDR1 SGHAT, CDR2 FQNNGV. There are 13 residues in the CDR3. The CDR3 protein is CASSLNRIETQYF.

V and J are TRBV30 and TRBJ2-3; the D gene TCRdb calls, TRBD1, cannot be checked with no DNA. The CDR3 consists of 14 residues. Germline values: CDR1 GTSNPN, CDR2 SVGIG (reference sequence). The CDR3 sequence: CAWSQKGGADTQYF. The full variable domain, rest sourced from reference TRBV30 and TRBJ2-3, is SQTIHQWPATLVQPVGSPLSLECTVEGTSNPNLYWYRQAAGRGLQLLFYSVGIGQISSEVPQNLSASRPQDRQFILSSKKLLLSDSGFYLCAWSQKGGADTQYFGPGTRLTVL.

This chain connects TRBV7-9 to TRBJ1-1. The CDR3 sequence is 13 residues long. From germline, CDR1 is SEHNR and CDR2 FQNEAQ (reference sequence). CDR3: CASTPSANTEAFF.

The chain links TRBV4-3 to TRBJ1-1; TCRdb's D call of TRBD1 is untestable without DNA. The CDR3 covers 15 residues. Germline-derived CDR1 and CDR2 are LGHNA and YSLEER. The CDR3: CASSQDTGFTSEAFF.

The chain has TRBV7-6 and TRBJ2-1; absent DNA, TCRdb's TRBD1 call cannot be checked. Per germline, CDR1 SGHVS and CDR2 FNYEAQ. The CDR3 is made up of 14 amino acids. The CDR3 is CASSLVQGPGEQFF.

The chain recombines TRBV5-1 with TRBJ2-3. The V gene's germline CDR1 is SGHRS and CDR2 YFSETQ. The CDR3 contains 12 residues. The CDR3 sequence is CASSVFLDTQYF. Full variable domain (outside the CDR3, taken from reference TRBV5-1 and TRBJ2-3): KAGVTQTPRYLIKTRGQQVTLSCSPISGHRSVSWYQQTPGQGLQFLFEYFSETQRNKGNFPGRFSGRQFSNSRSEMNVSTLELGDSALYLCASSVFLDTQYFGPGTRLTVL.

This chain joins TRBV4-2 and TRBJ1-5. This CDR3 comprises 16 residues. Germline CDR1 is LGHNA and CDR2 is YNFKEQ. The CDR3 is CASSQDFGENNQPQHF.

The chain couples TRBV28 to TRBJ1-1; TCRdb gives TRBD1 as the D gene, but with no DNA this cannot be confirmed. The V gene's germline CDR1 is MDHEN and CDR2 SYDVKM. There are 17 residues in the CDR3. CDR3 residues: CASSLTEGRGVRTEAFF. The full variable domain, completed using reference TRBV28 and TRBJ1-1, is DVKVTQSSRYLVKRTGEKVFLECVQDMDHENMFWYRQDPGLGLRLIYFSYDVKMKEKGDIPEGYSVSREKKERFSLILESASTNQTSMYLCASSLTEGRGVRTEAFFGQGTRLTVV.

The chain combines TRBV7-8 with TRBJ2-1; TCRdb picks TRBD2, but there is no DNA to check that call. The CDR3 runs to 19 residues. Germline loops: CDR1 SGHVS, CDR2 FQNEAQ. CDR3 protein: CASSFPTSGGVVTYNEQFF.

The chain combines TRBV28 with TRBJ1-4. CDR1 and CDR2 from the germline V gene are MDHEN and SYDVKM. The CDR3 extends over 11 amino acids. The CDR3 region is CASSLSGKLFF.

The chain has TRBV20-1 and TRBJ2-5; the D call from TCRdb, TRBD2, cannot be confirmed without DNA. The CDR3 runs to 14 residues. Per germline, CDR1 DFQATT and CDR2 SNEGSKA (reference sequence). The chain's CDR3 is CSAPSGTLQETQYF.

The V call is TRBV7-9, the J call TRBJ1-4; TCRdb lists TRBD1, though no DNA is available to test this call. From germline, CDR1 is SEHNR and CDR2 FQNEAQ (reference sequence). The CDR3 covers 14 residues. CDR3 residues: CASSYDRVREKLFF.

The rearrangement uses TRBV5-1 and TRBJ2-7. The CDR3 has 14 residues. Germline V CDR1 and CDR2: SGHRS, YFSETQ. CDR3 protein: CASSLSTGLHEQYF. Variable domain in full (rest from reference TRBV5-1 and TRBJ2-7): KAGVTQTPRYLIKTRGQQVTLSCSPISGHRSVSWYQQTPGQGLQFLFEYFSETQRNKGNFPGRFSGRQFSNSRSEMNVSTLELGDSALYLCASSLSTGLHEQYFGPGTRLTVT.